One sample yielded the 31 T cell receptor beta chains listed below, sequenced in a study of blood T cell repertoires in COVID-19. Using immunoSEQ multiplex PCR, the repertoire was profiled, and TCRdb retains in-frame clones only, with some absent. Found here are 150,000 to 200,000 clones, less than 80% of them singletons; the top ten hold approximately 15%. Input material: peripheral blood. The receptors come from a man in his forties or fifties who had recovered from COVID-19.

The V gene is TRBV5-1, the J gene TRBJ2-7; D remains unclear. Germline V gene sequence: CDR1 SGHRS, CDR2 YFSETQ. The ends were cut back, 1 base at V and 2 bases at J, with 13 bases in the middle. This CDR3 is 15 amino acids long. This chain's CDR3 is CASSLSADTTYEQYF. The CDR3 DNA reads as TGCGCCAGCAGCTTGTCTGCAGACACAACCTACGAGCAGTACTTC.

This clone was seen a handful of times. The V call is TRBV18, the J call TRBJ1-3; a weak D match, TRBD1 (6 bases). Germline assignment: CDR1 KGHSH and CDR2 LQKENI. CDR3 length equals 16 residues. V dropped 4 bases and J dropped 4 bases, with 17 bases sitting between them. The CDR3 is CASSQPGAGKGNTIYF. CDR3 bases: TGTGCCAGCTCACAGCCAGGGGCTGGGAAAGGAAACACCATATATTTT. Combining the CDR3 with reference TRBV18 and TRBJ1-3 gives the whole variable domain NAGVMQNPRHLVRRRGQEARLRCSPMKGHSHVYWYRQLPEEGLKFMVYLQKENIIDESGMPKERFSAEFPKEGPSILRIQQVVRGDSAAYFCASSQPGAGKGNTIYFGEGSWLTVV.

This clone was counted many times. Written as DNA, the CDR3 is TGTGCAAGTCGCCCGACAGATAGCAATCAGCCCCAGCATTTT. It is translated as CASRPTDSNQPQHF. The genes are TRBV12-2 and TRBJ1-5; TRBD1, the D gene given by the table, was not confirmed from the DNA. TRBV12-2 is a recognized pseudogene. CDR3 length: 14 amino acids.

This clone was seen a single time. The chain carries TRBV6-6 and TRBJ2-1; D might be TRBD2 (6 bases). The germline V gene encodes CDR1 MNHNY and CDR2 SVGAGI (reference sequence). V was trimmed by 4 bases and J by 4 bases, leaving 14 bases between them. There are 15 residues in the CDR3. The CDR3 here is CASSSKWTNYNEQFF. DNA of the CDR3: TGTGCCAGCAGTTCAAAATGGACTAATTACAATGAGCAGTTCTTC.

V gene TRBV6-2 or TRBV6-3 combines with J gene TRBJ2-7, with 7 nucleotides matching TRBD1. The CDR3 runs 14 residues. J gave up 2 bases and V 2 bases, and 3 bases lay outside the gene matches. Germline V lookup: CDR1 MNHEY, CDR2 SVGEGT. The CDR3 sequence is CASSYGGQTYEQYF. CDR3 sequence (DNA): TGTGCCAGCAGTTACGGGGGACAGACCTACGAGCAGTACTTC.

Only a few counts were recorded for this clone. The chain joins TRBV4-3 to TRBJ2-1; 9 bases are shared with TRBD2. Trimming took 0 bases from V and 2 from J; bases not matched to a gene: 11. From germline, CDR1 is LGHNA and CDR2 YSLEER. The CDR3 loop spans 19 amino acids. CDR3 coding DNA: TGCGCCAGCAGCCAAGATTGGTCGCCTAGCGGGGATACCTACAATGAGCAGTTCTTC. Translated, it gives CASSQDWSPSGDTYNEQFF.

The J gene is TRBJ2-2, the V gene TRBV9, with D possibly being TRBD2 (6 bases). The CDR3 contains 14 residues. CDR1 is SGDLS and CDR2 is YYNGEE in the germline V gene. V was trimmed by 3 bases and J by 9 bases, leaving 15 bases between them. CDR3 DNA: TGTGCCAGCAGCGCACCGGGACTGCCGTGGGAGCTGTTTTTT. It codes for CASSAPGLPWELFF.

The gene calls are TRBV27 and TRBJ2-3, with TRBD2 identical over 11 bases. The CDR3 has 17 residues. The J segment lost 3 bases and the V segment lost 7 bases, leaving 12 bases of the junction unmatched. CDR1 and CDR2 from the germline V gene are MNHEY and SMNVEV (reference sequence). CDR3 nucleotides: TGTGCCAGCACCAACCCCGCGACTAGCGGGAAAACAGATACGCAGTATTTT. Translating gives CASTNPATSGKTDTQYF.

The V call is TRBV27, the J call TRBJ2-7; TRBD2 agrees at 9 bases. This CDR3 is built from 17 residues. Germline CDR1 MNHEY, CDR2 SMNVEV (reference sequence). The trim removed 1 base at V and 6 bases at J, leaving 13 bases unmatched. The CDR3 is CASSLLKKVAGASEQYF. CDR3 DNA sequence: TGTGCCAGCAGTTTATTAAAGAAGGTAGCGGGAGCCAGCGAGCAGTACTTC.

This clone was seen more than once but under ten times. This chain connects TRBV19 to TRBJ2-1; 10 bases are shared with TRBD2. The germline V gene has CDR1 LNHDA and CDR2 SQIVND (reference sequence). Trimming took 4 bases from V and 3 from J; bases not matched to a gene: 12. The CDR3 has 18 amino acids. CDR3 residues: CASSNPAGGGFVYNEQFF. CDR3 DNA sequence: TGTGCCAGTAGTAATCCAGCGGGAGGGGGATTTGTCTACAATGAGCAGTTCTTC. The whole variable domain, filled in from reference TRBV19 and TRBJ2-1, reads DGGITQSPKYLFRKEGQNVTLSCEQNLNHDAMYWYRQDPGQGLRLIYYSQIVNDFQKGDIAEGYSVSREKKESFPLTVTSAQKNPTAFYLCASSNPAGGGFVYNEQFFGPGTRLTVL.

This clone was counted a single time. In DNA, the CDR3 is TGCGCCAGCAGTGAGTCGGGAGCTACCCACGAGCAGTACTTC. Residues: CASSESGATHEQYF. The rearrangement uses TRBV10-1 and TRBJ2-7, with D tentatively TRBD2 (5 bases). V lost 0 bases to trimming and J lost 5 bases, with 11 bases between them. Germline CDR1 is WNHNN and CDR2 is SYGVQD (reference sequence). There are 14 residues in the CDR3.

This sequence joins TRBV29-1 and TRBJ1-3; D unresolved. This CDR3 spans 15 amino acids. V was clipped by 1 base and J by 5 bases, with 15 bases between them. The V gene's germline CDR1 is SQVTM and CDR2 ANQGSEA. CDR3 region: CSVEGGRTGRNTIYF. In DNA, the CDR3 is TGCAGCGTTGAAGGAGGCCGGACTGGCCGAAACACCATATATTTT.

The CDR3, as DNA: TGTGCCACCAGCAGAGGTGCACAGGCCAAAAACATTCAGTACTTC. It is translated as CATSRGAQAKNIQYF. This sequence joins TRBV15 and TRBJ2-4; D is unresolved. V shed 1 base and J shed 1 base, with 8 bases lying between them. The CDR3 has 15 residues. CDR1 LNHNV and CDR2 YYDKDF come from the germline V gene (reference sequence).

The chain is built from TRBV18 and TRBJ1-5; D possibly corresponds to TRBD1 (5 bases). This CDR3 is built from 14 residues. Deletions cut 2 bases from V and 5 bases from J, with 10 bases between. Per germline, CDR1 KGHSH and CDR2 LQKENI. The CDR3 sequence is CASSPEAGYQPQHF. As DNA, the CDR3 is TGTGCCAGCTCACCAGAGGCAGGGTATCAGCCCCAGCATTTT.

The chain couples TRBV20-1 to TRBJ2-7, with a tentative D call TRBD1 (6 bases). Trimming took off 3 bases at V and 7 bases at J, with 19 bases between the two ends. The V gene's germline CDR1 is DFQATT and CDR2 SNEGSKA (reference sequence). The CDR3 contains 14 residues. The CDR3 loop reads CSASLLPQGGEQYF. CDR3 nucleotides: TGCAGTGCTAGTCTACTACCACAGGGCGGGGAGCAGTACTTC.

J is TRBJ2-1 and V is TRBV27, with TRBD1 matching 12 bases. The germline V gene has CDR1 MNHEY and CDR2 SMNVEV (reference sequence). The ends lost 5 bases at V and 8 bases at J; junction bases unmatched: 10. The CDR3 is 16 amino acids. The CDR3 sequence: CASSEPGQGARYEQFF. In DNA form, the CDR3 reads TGTGCCAGCAGTGAACCGGGACAGGGGGCTAGGTATGAGCAGTTCTTC.

V usage is TRBV7-8 and J usage is TRBJ1-1; 7 nucleotides line up with TRBD1. Per the germline V gene, CDR1 is SGHVS and CDR2 is FQNEAQ. The CDR3 covers 14 residues. V dropped 5 bases and J dropped 2; count of bases not matched to a gene: 5. This chain's CDR3 is CASSQGTANTEAFF. CDR3 sequence (DNA): TGTGCCAGCAGCCAAGGGACAGCCAACACTGAAGCTTTCTTT.

The chain recombines TRBV6-5 with TRBJ1-2, with 7 bases fitting TRBD1. Trimming at V came to 7 bases and at J to 3 bases, leaving 5 bases not matched to a gene. The germline V gene has CDR1 MNHEY and CDR2 SVGAGI. This CDR3 spans 13 amino acids. The CDR3 DNA reads as TGTGCCAGCACCGAGGGACAGCACTATGGCTACACCTTC. Protein product: CASTEGQHYGYTF.

The V call is TRBV28, the J call TRBJ1-1; the match to TRBD1 covers 7 bases. The V gene end was trimmed by 8 bases and the J gene end by 4 bases; junction bases not matched to a gene: 10. CDR1 MDHEN and CDR2 SYDVKM come from the germline V gene. The length of the CDR3 is 14 residues. CDR3 region: CASGLTGARTEAFF. CDR3 nucleotides: TGTGCCAGCGGGTTAACAGGGGCGCGCACTGAAGCTTTCTTT.

The sample holds one count of this clone. This chain joins TRBV27 and TRBJ2-2; D is perhaps TRBD2 (6 bases). CDR3 length: 16 amino acids. The germline V gene encodes CDR1 MNHEY and CDR2 SMNVEV (reference sequence). V was pared by 4 bases and J by 4 bases, with 16 bases between. This CDR3 reads CASSSGGSVGTGELFF. CDR3 nucleotides: TGTGCCAGCAGTTCCGGAGGGAGCGTGGGCACCGGGGAGCTGTTTTTT.

The chain combines TRBV7-2 with TRBJ1-3; D gene ambiguous. V gave up 1 base and J gave up 2 bases, with 6 bases separating them. This CDR3 has 14 amino acids. The germline V gene has CDR1 SGHTA and CDR2 FQGNSA. The CDR3 bases are TGTGCCAGCAGCTTAGACTCTACTGGAAACACCATATATTTT. It is translated as CASSLDSTGNTIYF.

The rearrangement links TRBV5-1 to TRBJ1-4; tentatively, D is TRBD1 (5 bases). The CDR3 is made up of 15 amino acids. Germline CDR1 reads SGHRS; CDR2 reads YFSETQ. V lost 0 bases, J lost 6 bases, and 12 bases lay in between. The CDR3 region has the DNA TGCGCCAGCAGCTTGGCCGCAGGGAAGGATGAAAAACTGTTTTTT. Amino acid sequence: CASSLAAGKDEKLFF.

V usage is TRBV7-3 and J usage is TRBJ2-1; 9 positions match TRBD2. The CDR3 length is 13 residues. Germline CDR1 and CDR2: SGHTA and FQGTGA. Germline trimming cut 5 bases from V and 13 bases from J; bases unmatched to any gene: 9. The CDR3 is CASSPQLAGAQFF. DNA for the CDR3: TGTGCCAGCAGCCCACAATTAGCGGGAGCTCAGTTCTTC.

Note on this clone: A junction boundary mismatches the germline segment, possibly from a read error. Here the CDR3 DNA reads TGTGCCAGCAATGAACAGGGTGTGGGTGGAAACACCATATATTTT. This encodes CASNEQGVGGNTIYF. The rearrangement links TRBV2 to TRBJ1-3, with D tentatively TRBD1 (6 bases). Germline CDR1 and CDR2: SNHLY and FYNNEI. The CDR3 loop spans 15 amino acids.

The chain has TRBV6-5 and TRBJ1-1; D is ambiguous. The CDR3 runs to 15 residues. V lost 5 bases and J lost 1, with 14 bases in between. Germline V lookup: CDR1 MNHEY, CDR2 SVGAGI. Here the CDR3 reads CASSHEASANTEAFF. Here the CDR3 DNA reads TGTGCCAGCAGTCACGAGGCGTCTGCGAACACTGAAGCTTTCTTT.

The J gene is TRBJ1-1, the V gene TRBV2; D uncertain. The CDR3 is made up of 13 amino acids. In germline, CDR1 is SNHLY, CDR2 FYNNEI. Trimming shortened V by 7 bases and J by 3 bases, and 12 bases separated the two germline ends. CDR3: CASTVWEDTEAFF. CDR3 nucleotides: TGTGCCAGCACCGTCTGGGAGGACACTGAAGCTTTCTTT.

The chain joins TRBV25-1 to TRBJ1-1; maybe TRBD1 (5 bases). Trimming took 9 bases from V and 1 from J, leaving 6 bases between them. CDR3 length: 11 amino acids. Germline values: CDR1 MGHDK, CDR2 SYGVNS. CDR3 DNA sequence: TGTGCCAGTAGGGGGAACACTGAAGCTTTCTTT. It yields the protein CASRGNTEAFF. The full variable domain, in which reference TRBV25-1 and TRBJ1-1 provide the parts outside the CDR3, is EADIYQTPRYLVIGTGKKITLECSQTMGHDKMYWYQQDPGMELHLIHYSYGVNSTEKGDLSSESTVSRIRTEHFPLTLESARPSHTSQYLCASRGNTEAFFGQGTRLTVV.

The chain is built from TRBV7-6 and TRBJ2-5; no reliable D call. Trimming removed 2 bases at V and 2 bases at J, with 15 bases between. The CDR3 is 16 residues long. Per germline, CDR1 SGHVS and CDR2 FNYEAQ. Written as DNA, the CDR3 is TGTGCCAGCAGCTTAAATGCCCTGGCAGCGCAAGAGACCCAGTACTTC. Translated, it gives CASSLNALAAQETQYF. The whole variable domain, remainder taken from reference TRBV7-6 and TRBJ2-5, is GAGVSQSPRYKVTKRGQDVALRCDPISGHVSLYWYRQALGQGPEFLTYFNYEAQQDKSGLPNDRFSAERPEGSISTLTIQRTEQRDSAMYRCASSLNALAAQETQYFGPGTRLLVL.

The gene calls are TRBV6-5 and TRBJ1-2; D is uncertain. CDR1 and CDR2 from the germline V gene are MNHEY and SVGAGI. V lost 5 bases, J lost 8 bases, and 15 bases lay in between. This CDR3 is 13 amino acids long. CDR3 region: CASSTRSSRGYTF. The CDR3 bases are TGTGCCAGCAGTACCCGGTCCTCCCGGGGCTACACCTTC.

The V gene is TRBV6-5, the J gene TRBJ1-1; 7 bases line up with TRBD1. CDR1 is MNHEY, CDR2 SVGAGI, per germline. This CDR3 has 14 residues. V shed 8 bases and J 6 bases; nucleotides not matched to a gene: 12. In nucleotides, the CDR3 is TGTGCCAGCTCTGACCTTTCCGGGACAGCTGAAGCTTTCTTT. This gives the protein CASSDLSGTAEAFF.

The V and J genes are TRBV20-1 and TRBJ2-7; tentatively, D is TRBD1 (6 bases). Trimming left V 4 bases short and J 7 bases short, with 11 bases between. The CDR3 covers 11 residues. In germline, CDR1 is DFQATT, CDR2 SNEGSKA (reference sequence). The CDR3 sequence is CSAIDRQEQYF. The CDR3 DNA is TGCAGTGCTATCGACAGGCAGGAGCAGTACTTC.